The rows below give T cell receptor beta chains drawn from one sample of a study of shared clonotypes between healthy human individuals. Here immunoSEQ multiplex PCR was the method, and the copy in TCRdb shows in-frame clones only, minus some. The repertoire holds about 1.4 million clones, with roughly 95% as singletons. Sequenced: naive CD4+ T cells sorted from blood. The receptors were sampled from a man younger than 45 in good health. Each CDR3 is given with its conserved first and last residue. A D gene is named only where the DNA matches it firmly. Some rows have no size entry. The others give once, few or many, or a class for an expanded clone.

CDR3nt: TGTGCCAGCAGTCCCTCCCAGCGAAATGAGCAGTTCTTC
CDR3aa: CASSPSQRNEQFF
abundance: NA
d_gene: NA
j_gene: TRBJ2-1
v_gene: TRBV27

CDR3nt: TGCAGCGTTGGGCCAGCAACTAATGAAAAACTGTTTTTT
CDR3aa: CSVGPATNEKLFF
abundance: NA
d_gene: NA
j_gene: TRBJ1-4
v_gene: TRBV29-1

CDR3nt: TGTGCCAGCAGCTTGGATACTGGGACGGAACTACAATACGAGCAGTTCTTC
CDR3aa: CASSLDTGTELQYEQFF
abundance: NA
d_gene: NA
j_gene: TRBJ2-1
v_gene: TRBV5-8

CDR3nt: TGTGCCAGCAGTCCCCGGAGACAGGGCGGCTATGGCTACACCTTC
CDR3aa: CASSPRRQGGYGYTF
abundance: once
d_gene: TRBD1
j_gene: TRBJ1-2
v_gene: TRBV2

CDR3nt: TGCGCCAGCAGCCCAGGACCATCGGGGGGGACCTACGAGCAGTACTTC
CDR3aa: CASSPGPSGGTYEQYF
abundance: once
d_gene: TRBD2
j_gene: TRBJ2-7
v_gene: TRBV5-1

CDR3nt: TGTGCCAGCAGTGACCGACAGGGAAGGGCTGGCTACACCTTC
CDR3aa: CASSDRQGRAGYTF
abundance: NA
d_gene: TRBD1
j_gene: TRBJ1-2
v_gene: TRBV6-1

CDR3nt: TGTGCCTGGAGCCGCCGGCAGGGAGTAGAAAAACTGTTTTTT
CDR3aa: CAWSRRQGVEKLFF
abundance: NA
d_gene: NA
j_gene: TRBJ1-4
v_gene: TRBV30

CDR3nt: TGCAGCGTTTTAGCGGGAAGGGAGACCCAGTACTTC
CDR3aa: CSVLAGRETQYF
abundance: NA
d_gene: TRBD2
j_gene: TRBJ2-5
v_gene: TRBV29-1

CDR3nt: TGTGCCAGCAGTGAAGGGCGGGGCGCGGAGACCCAGTACTTC
CDR3aa: CASSEGRGAETQYF
abundance: NA
d_gene: NA
j_gene: TRBJ2-5
v_gene: TRBV2

CDR3nt: TGTGCCATCATGGACTCAAACACCGGGGAGCTGTTTTTT
CDR3aa: CAIMDSNTGELFF
abundance: NA
d_gene: NA
j_gene: TRBJ2-2
v_gene: TRBV10-3

CDR3nt: TGTGCCAGCAGCGCACCCCGGTCGGACAGGCCTCCTGGGGCCAACGTCCTGACTTTC
CDR3aa: CASSAPRSDRPPGANVLTF
abundance: NA
d_gene: TRBD1
j_gene: TRBJ2-6
v_gene: TRBV9

CDR3nt: TGTGCCAGCAGCTCCCAGCCCTTGTTGGGTAATGAGCAGTTCTTC
CDR3aa: CASSSQPLLGNEQFF
abundance: NA
d_gene: NA
j_gene: TRBJ2-1
v_gene: TRBV7-3

CDR3nt: TGTGCCAGCTTGCGGTTCGGAGCGGCCCAAGAGACCCAGTACTTC
CDR3aa: CASLRFGAAQETQYF
abundance: NA
d_gene: NA
j_gene: TRBJ2-5
v_gene: TRBV7-9

CDR3nt: TGTGCTAGTGGTGGGACTAGCGGGAGAGACACCGGGGAGCTGTTTTTT
CDR3aa: CASGGTSGRDTGELFF
abundance: NA
d_gene: TRBD2
j_gene: TRBJ2-2
v_gene: TRBV12-5

CDR3nt: TGTGCCAGCAGTAGGACAGGTTCCTACGAGCAGTACTTC
CDR3aa: CASSRTGSYEQYF
abundance: NA
d_gene: TRBD1
j_gene: TRBJ2-7
v_gene: TRBV6-5

CDR3nt: TGCGCCAGCAGCTCGGCCGTAGCGGGTACCACAGATACGCAGTATTTT
CDR3aa: CASSSAVAGTTDTQYF
abundance: once
d_gene: TRBD2
j_gene: TRBJ2-3
v_gene: TRBV5-1